The 14 T cell receptor beta chains in this list originate from one sample, sequenced in a study of blood T cell repertoires in COVID-19. Some clones are missing from TCRdb's copy, which holds only in-frame ones; the method was immunoSEQ multiplex PCR. The top ten clones hold about 3% of a sample with about 200,000 clones, about 87% of them seen once. The sequencing sample was made of peripheral blood. These receptors originate from a man aged 60 to 75 with acute or convalescent COVID-19.

The chain uses TRBV18 and TRBJ1-1; D gene ambiguous. This CDR3 is 14 amino acids long. CDR1 and CDR2 from the germline V gene are KGHSH and LQKENI. V gave up 1 base and J gave up 6 bases, with 12 bases separating them. DNA of the CDR3: TGTGCCAGCTCACCACTTCAGGCGAGCCCTGAAGCTTTCTTT. Amino acids: CASSPLQASPEAFF.

The rearrangement links TRBV27 to TRBJ2-3; weak D call: TRBD1 (6 bases). Germline CDR1 and CDR2: MNHEY and SMNVEV (reference sequence). The CDR3 runs 15 residues. V was pared by 3 bases and J by 1 base, with 11 bases between. CDR3 nucleotide sequence: TGTGCCAGCAGTTTTTGGGGGCCCCGCACAGATACGCAGTATTTT. Encoded protein: CASSFWGPRTDTQYF.

The rearrangement uses TRBV28 and TRBJ1-2, with 7 bases lining up with TRBD1. V trimming: 6 bases; J trimming: 5 bases; junction bases outside the gene matches: 9. CDR3 length: 14 amino acids. CDR1 is MDHEN and CDR2 is SYDVKM in the germline V gene. The CDR3 is CASRPGDSRYGYTF. The CDR3 DNA reads as TGTGCCAGCAGGCCCGGGGACAGCCGTTATGGCTACACCTTC.

The CDR3 DNA follows: TGTGCCAGCAGCCTCGGGACTAGCGGGACCCCCAGGGAGCAGTTCTTC. Protein: CASSLGTSGTPREQFF. This chain uses TRBV3-1 (or the pseudogene TRBV3-2) with TRBJ2-1; 13 bases line up with TRBD2. The V and J ends lost 4 bases and 10 bases, in that order; junction bases with no gene match: 10. The germline V gene has CDR1 LGHDT and CDR2 YNNKEL (reference sequence). This CDR3 is 16 amino acids long.

The table lists this clone with a count of one. CDR3 amino acids: CASSGGASTGELFF. Written as DNA, the CDR3 is TGTGCCAGTAGCGGGGGGGCGAGCACCGGGGAGCTGTTTTTT. The chain uses TRBV6-5 and TRBJ2-2; the match to TRBD2 covers 11 bases. The CDR3 length is 14 residues. V trimming: 9 bases; J trimming: 4 bases; junction bases outside the gene matches: 4. In germline, CDR1 is MNHEY, CDR2 SVGAGI.

This clone appeared a few times. Here the CDR3 DNA reads TGTGCCAGCAGTTACGGTCGGGGGGCTAATACGCAGTATTTT. Encoded protein: CASSYGRGANTQYF. V usage is TRBV6-2 or TRBV6-3 and J usage is TRBJ2-3, with D maybe TRBD2 (7 bases). The ends were cut back, 2 bases at V and 7 bases at J, with 13 bases in the middle. This CDR3 region has 14 residues. From germline, CDR1 is MNHEY and CDR2 SVGEGT.

The J gene is TRBJ2-1, the V gene TRBV19; TRBD2 matches 12 bases. CDR1 and CDR2 (germline): LNHDA, SQIVND (reference sequence). The CDR3 consists of 18 residues. V was clipped by 7 bases and J by 0 bases; unmatched bases: 10. The CDR3 loop reads CASTPTSGGPSSYNEQFF. The CDR3 DNA reads as TGTGCCAGTACCCCGACTAGCGGGGGCCCGAGCTCCTACAATGAGCAGTTCTTC. Full variable domain (rest looked up from reference TRBV19 and TRBJ2-1): DGGITQSPKYLFRKEGQNVTLSCEQNLNHDAMYWYRQDPGQGLRLIYYSQIVNDFQKGDIAEGYSVSREKKESFPLTVTSAQKNPTAFYLCASTPTSGGPSSYNEQFFGPGTRLTVL.

The J gene is TRBJ2-7, the V gene TRBV23-1, with a weak D call TRBD1 (5 bases). TRBV23-1 is treated as an ORF (open reading frame) with a function not yet certain. This CDR3 contains 15 residues. V lost 0 bases and J 4 bases, leaving 13 bases between the germline ends. The DNA for the CDR3 is TGCGCCAGCAGTCAATCCGGGCAGGGTTGGTACGAGCAGTACTTC. Its translation is CASSQSGQGWYEQYF.

This chain joins TRBV28 and TRBJ1-2, with 7 bases fitting TRBD1. The CDR3 length is 15 residues. The ends lost 6 bases at V and 0 bases at J; junction bases unmatched: 7. In germline, CDR1 is MDHEN, CDR2 SYDVKM. This chain's CDR3 is CASRSTGSPNYGYTF. The CDR3 nucleotides are TGTGCCAGCAGATCGACAGGGAGTCCTAACTATGGCTACACCTTC.

This clone was recorded only once. The CDR3 loop is CASSLRSGTGQETQYF. The CDR3 DNA sequence: TGTGCCAGCAGCTTAAGGTCCGGGACAGGGCAAGAGACCCAGTACTTC. The chain couples TRBV11-3 to TRBJ2-5; 9 positions agree with TRBD1. The CDR3 sequence is 16 residues long. Germline V gene sequence: CDR1 SGHNT, CDR2 YENEEA. V shed 2 bases, J shed 2 bases, and the junction held 6 bases outside the gene matches. Looking up the rest from reference TRBV11-3 and TRBJ2-5 gives the full variable domain: EAGVVQSPRYKIIEKKQPVAFWCNPISGHNTLYWYLQNLGQGPELLIRYENEEAVDDSQLPKDRFSAERLKGVDSTLKIQPAELGDSAVYLCASSLRSGTGQETQYFGPGTRLLVL.

DNA of the CDR3: TGTGCCAGTAGCAACCGTCCGGGACAGGACGCCTCTGGCTACACCTTC. It specifies CASSNRPGQDASGYTF. The chain employs TRBV19 and TRBJ1-2, with TRBD1 identical over 8 bases. With 6 bases clipped from V and 7 bases from J, the junction kept 16 bases outside the gene matches. The germline V gene encodes CDR1 LNHDA and CDR2 SQIVND (reference sequence). This CDR3 has 16 residues.

The gene calls are TRBV5-4 and TRBJ2-2; the D gene is possibly TRBD1 (6 bases). V lost 4 bases and J lost 6, with 10 bases in between. CDR3 size: 13 residues. Germline assignment: CDR1 SGHNT and CDR2 YYREEE (reference sequence). In DNA form, the CDR3 reads TGTGCCAGCAGCCCCCAGGGGTCCGGGGAGCTGTTTTTT. Translated: CASSPQGSGELFF.

This clone showed up just once. The rearrangement uses TRBV2 and TRBJ1-1; maybe TRBD1 (6 bases). CDR3 size: 14 residues. CDR1 and CDR2 (germline): SNHLY, FYNNEI. Between the trimmed V and J ends, which lost 6 bases and 3 bases, there was a span of 14 bases. CDR3 loop: CASSETGFHTEAFF. The CDR3 nucleotides read TGTGCCAGCAGCGAGACAGGATTCCACACTGAAGCTTTCTTT.

This rearrangement joins TRBV11-2 to TRBJ1-2; D is possibly TRBD1 (6 bases). Trimming took off 0 bases at V and 12 bases at J, with 14 bases between the two ends. The CDR3 consists of 13 residues. Germline loops: CDR1 SGHAT, CDR2 FQNNGV. CDR3 nucleotides: TGTGCCAGCAGCTTAGATCGCCGGGGGGCAGACACCTTC. Translated: CASSLDRRGADTF.